What follows describes a single T cell receptor beta chain. Its target is not known. The time point here: persistent/refractory GD, antithyroid drugs over 5 years with positive TRAb. PBMCs were the source of the RNA used for TCR sequencing. With iRepertoire HTBI primers and Arm-PCR of CDR3 regions, TCR beta libraries were built. Each CDR3 protein is one row after TCRdb ran MiXCR on the multiplex PCR reads. The sample lists roughly 470,000 distinct CDR3 sequences; less than 25% were seen once. This specimen comes from a study of regulatory T cells in long-lasting Graves disease. Study summary: Persistent Graves' disease required over 5 years of antithyroid drugs and positive TSH receptor antibodies. Points from the study as a whole: Possibly, accuracy suffered from the small sample size. Persistent disease samples used TRBV28, TRBJ1-2 and TRBJ2-5 preferentially. Clonotypes that were public and shared totalled approximately 2,800 in persistent patients versus about a thousand in new patients.

CDR1 and CDR2 from the germline V gene are PRHDT and FYEKMQ (reference sequence). V trimming: 5 bases; J trimming: 4 bases; junction bases outside the gene matches: 9. This CDR3 is 18 amino acids long. This sequence joins TRBV13 and TRBJ2-2; 14 positions agree with TRBD2. This clonotype was obtained from a female donor with Graves disease. The input for sequencing was peripheral blood mononuclear cells (PBMCs), taken when the disease was refractory, from a patient treated with antithyroid drugs. This CDR3 reads CASSPRTSGRRSTGELFF. DNA for the CDR3: TGTGCCAGCAGCCCTCGGACTAGCGGGAGGCGTAGCACCGGGGAGCTGTTTTTT.